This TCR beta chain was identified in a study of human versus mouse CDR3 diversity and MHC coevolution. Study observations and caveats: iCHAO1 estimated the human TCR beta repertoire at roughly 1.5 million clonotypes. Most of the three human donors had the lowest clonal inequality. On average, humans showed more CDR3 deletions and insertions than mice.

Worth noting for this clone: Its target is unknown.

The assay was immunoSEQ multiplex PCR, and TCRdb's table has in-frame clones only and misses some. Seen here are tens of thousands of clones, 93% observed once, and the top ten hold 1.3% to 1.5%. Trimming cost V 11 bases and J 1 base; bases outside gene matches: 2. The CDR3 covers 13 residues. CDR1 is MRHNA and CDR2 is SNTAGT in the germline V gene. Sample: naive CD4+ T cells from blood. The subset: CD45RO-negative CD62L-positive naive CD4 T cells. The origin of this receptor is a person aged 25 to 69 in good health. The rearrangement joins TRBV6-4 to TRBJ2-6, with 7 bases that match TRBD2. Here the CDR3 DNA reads TGTGCCGCCGGGGGGTCTGGGGCCAACGTCCTGACTTTC. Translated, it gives CAAGGSGANVLTF.